This TCR beta chain comes out of a study of blood T cell repertoires in COVID-19. The CDR3 extends over 13 amino acids. Germline-derived CDR1 and CDR2 are KGHDR and SFDVKD. Trimming stripped 3 bases from V and 5 bases from J, with 9 bases between. Clones were sequenced by immunoSEQ multiplex PCR, and TCRdb holds only the in-frame ones, with some missing. Among 200,000 to 250,000 clones listed, 70% to 85% were seen once. The V gene is TRBV24-1, the J gene TRBJ1-2, with a tentative D call TRBD1 (6 bases). The TCR originated in a man in his 60s who had recovered from COVID-19. The sequenced sample consisted of PBMCs or T cells enriched from blood (not recorded which). CDR3 DNA: TGTGCCACCAGTGATATGCAGGGGTATGGCTACACCTTC. Amino acids: CATSDMQGYGYTF.